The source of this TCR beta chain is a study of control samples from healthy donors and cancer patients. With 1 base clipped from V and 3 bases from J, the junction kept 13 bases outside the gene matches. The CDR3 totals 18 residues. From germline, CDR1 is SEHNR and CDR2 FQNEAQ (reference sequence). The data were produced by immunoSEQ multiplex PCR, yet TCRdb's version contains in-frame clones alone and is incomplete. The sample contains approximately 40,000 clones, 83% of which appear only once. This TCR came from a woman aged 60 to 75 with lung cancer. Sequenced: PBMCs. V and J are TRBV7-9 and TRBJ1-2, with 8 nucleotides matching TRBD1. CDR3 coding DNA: TGTGCCAGCAGCTTAGACCCTCCGACAGGGGATTTGTACTATGGCTACACCTTC. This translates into CASSLDPPTGDLYYGYTF.